The 9 T cell receptor beta chains reported below all come from one sample, sequenced in a study of blood T cell repertoires in COVID-19. The data were produced by immunoSEQ multiplex PCR, yet TCRdb's version contains in-frame clones alone and is incomplete. The repertoire consists of 200,000 to 250,000 clones, with about three quarters occurring once and the leading ten covering 4.5% to 7%. Material: peripheral blood. These receptors were obtained from a woman aged 70-85 years with acute or convalescent COVID-19.

The chain couples TRBV3-1 (or the pseudogene TRBV3-2) to TRBJ2-1; tentative D call: TRBD2 (5 bases). The CDR3 runs 13 residues. The V gene lost 4 bases and the J gene lost 2 bases, with 6 bases spanning the gap. CDR1 LGHDT and CDR2 YNNKEL come from the germline V gene (reference sequence). CDR3 nucleotide sequence: TGTGCCAGCAGCCCCGGGACCTACAATGAGCAGTTCTTC. As protein: CASSPGTYNEQFF.

This chain connects TRBV9 to TRBJ1-2, with D perhaps TRBD1 (5 bases). CDR3 length: 12 residues. The germline V gene has CDR1 SGDLS and CDR2 YYNGEE. V lost 3 bases and J 5 bases, leaving 8 bases between the germline ends. The CDR3 here is CASSETAYGYTF. In DNA, the CDR3 is TGTGCCAGCAGCGAGACAGCATATGGCTACACCTTC.

The rearrangement joins TRBV19 to TRBJ2-3, with D unresolved. From germline, CDR1 is LNHDA and CDR2 SQIVND (reference sequence). The V gene lost 8 bases and the J gene lost 8 bases, with 14 bases spanning the gap. The CDR3 runs to 12 residues. The DNA of the CDR3 is TGTGCCAGTGGGCCTCCAACCCCTACGCAGTATTTT. Encoded protein: CASGPPTPTQYF.

The V call is TRBV28, the J call TRBJ1-5; D uncertain. CDR1 MDHEN and CDR2 SYDVKM come from the germline V gene. The CDR3 covers 15 residues. Trimming removed 3 bases from V and 2 bases from J, with 11 bases in between. In DNA form, the CDR3 reads TGTGCCAGCAGTTTGCTAACCATAGGCAATCAGCCCCAGCATTTT. This sequence encodes CASSLLTIGNQPQHF. Full variable domain (missing parts from reference TRBV28 and TRBJ1-5): DVKVTQSSRYLVKRTGEKVFLECVQDMDHENMFWYRQDPGLGLRLIYFSYDVKMKEKGDIPEGYSVSREKKERFSLILESASTNQTSMYLCASSLLTIGNQPQHFGDGTRLSIL.

The chain recombines TRBV19 with TRBJ1-1, with unresolved D. Per the germline V gene, CDR1 is LNHDA and CDR2 is SQIVND (reference sequence). The CDR3 extends over 13 amino acids. V lost 2 bases and J lost 3, with 7 bases in between. In DNA form, the CDR3 reads TGTGCCAGTAGTATAAATAGCTACACTGAAGCTTTCTTT. It specifies CASSINSYTEAFF. The complete variable domain, with remaining parts taken from reference TRBV19 and TRBJ1-1, reads DGGITQSPKYLFRKEGQNVTLSCEQNLNHDAMYWYRQDPGQGLRLIYYSQIVNDFQKGDIAEGYSVSREKKESFPLTVTSAQKNPTAFYLCASSINSYTEAFFGQGTRLTVV.

DNA of the CDR3: TGTGCCAGCAGTGCCTTCCGGGACAGGGGACCCTCTGGGGCCAACGTCCTGACTTTC. Protein sequence: CASSAFRDRGPSGANVLTF. The chain joins TRBV6-1 to TRBJ2-6, with 10 bases fitting TRBD1. Germline assignment: CDR1 MNHNS and CDR2 SASEGT. Trimming removed 4 bases from V and 0 bases from J; junction bases left unmatched: 9. CDR3 length equals 19 residues.

The chain uses TRBV6-6 and TRBJ1-4; 9 bases agree with TRBD1. V was clipped by 4 bases and J by 7 bases; unmatched bases: 4. Germline V CDR1 and CDR2: MNHNY, SVGAGI (reference sequence). The CDR3 sequence is 14 residues long. The CDR3 protein is CASSSTGGREKLFF. CDR3 coding DNA: TGTGCCAGCAGTTCGACAGGGGGACGTGAAAAACTGTTTTTT.

The chain is built from TRBV27 and TRBJ1-6; D ambiguous. From germline, CDR1 is MNHEY and CDR2 SMNVEV (reference sequence). This CDR3 is 15 amino acids long. V was shortened by 3 bases and J by 8 bases, with 14 bases between the two germline ends. DNA of the CDR3: TGTGCCAGCAGTTTTCTTTATGCAGGTTATTCACCCCTCCACTTT. Translated: CASSFLYAGYSPLHF.

The chain links TRBV6-1 to TRBJ2-1, with 8 bases lining up with TRBD1. V gave up 1 base and J gave up 8 bases; unmatched junction bases: 4. From germline, CDR1 is MNHNS and CDR2 SASEGT. The CDR3 sequence is 14 residues long. CDR3 bases: TGTGCCAGCAGTGAAGGGACAGGGTATGATGAGCAGTTCTTC. It specifies CASSEGTGYDEQFF.